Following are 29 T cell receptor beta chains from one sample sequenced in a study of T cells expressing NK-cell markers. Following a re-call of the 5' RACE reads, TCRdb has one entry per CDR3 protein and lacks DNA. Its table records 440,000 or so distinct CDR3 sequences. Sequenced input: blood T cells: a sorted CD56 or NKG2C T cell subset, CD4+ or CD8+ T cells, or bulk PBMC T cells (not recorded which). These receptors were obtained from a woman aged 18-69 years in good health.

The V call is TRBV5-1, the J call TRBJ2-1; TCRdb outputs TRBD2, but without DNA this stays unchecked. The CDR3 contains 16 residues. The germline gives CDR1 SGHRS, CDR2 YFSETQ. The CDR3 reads CASSLAAGGPINEQFF.

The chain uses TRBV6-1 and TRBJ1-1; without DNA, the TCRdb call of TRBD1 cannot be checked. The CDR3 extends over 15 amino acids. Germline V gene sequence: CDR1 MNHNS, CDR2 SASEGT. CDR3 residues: CASSLRAGTYTEAFF.

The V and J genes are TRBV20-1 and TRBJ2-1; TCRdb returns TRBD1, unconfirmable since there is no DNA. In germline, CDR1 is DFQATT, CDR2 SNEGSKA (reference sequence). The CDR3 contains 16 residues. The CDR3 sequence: CSATKGGRLSYNEQFF.

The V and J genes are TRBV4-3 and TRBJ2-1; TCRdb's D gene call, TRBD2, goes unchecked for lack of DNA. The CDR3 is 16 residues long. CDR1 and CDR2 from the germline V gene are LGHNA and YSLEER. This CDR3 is CASSQLAGEIYNEQFF.

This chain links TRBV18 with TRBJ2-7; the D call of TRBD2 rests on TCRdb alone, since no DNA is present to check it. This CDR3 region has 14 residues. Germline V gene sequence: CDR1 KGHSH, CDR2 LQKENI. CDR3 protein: CASSPLAGGGEQYF. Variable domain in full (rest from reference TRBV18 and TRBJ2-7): NAGVMQNPRHLVRRRGQEARLRCSPMKGHSHVYWYRQLPEEGLKFMVYLQKENIIDESGMPKERFSAEFPKEGPSILRIQQVVRGDSAAYFCASSPLAGGGEQYFGPGTRLTVT.

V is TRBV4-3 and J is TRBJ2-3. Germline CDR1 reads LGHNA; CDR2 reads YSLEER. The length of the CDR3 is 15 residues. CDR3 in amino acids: CASSQDRRDTDTQYF.

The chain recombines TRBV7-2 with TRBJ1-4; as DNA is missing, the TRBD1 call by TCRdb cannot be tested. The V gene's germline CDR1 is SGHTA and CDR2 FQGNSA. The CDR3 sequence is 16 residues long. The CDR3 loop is CASSLSTGHLNEKLFF.

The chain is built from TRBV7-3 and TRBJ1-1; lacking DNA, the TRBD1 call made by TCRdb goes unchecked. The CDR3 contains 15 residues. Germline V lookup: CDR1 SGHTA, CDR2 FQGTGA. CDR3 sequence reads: CASSLMAPLNTEAFF. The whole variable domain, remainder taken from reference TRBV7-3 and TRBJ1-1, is GAGVSQTPSNKVTEKGKYVELRCDPISGHTALYWYRQSLGQGPEFLIYFQGTGAADDSGLPNDRFFAVRPEGSVSTLKIQRTERGDSAVYLCASSLMAPLNTEAFFGQGTRLTVV.

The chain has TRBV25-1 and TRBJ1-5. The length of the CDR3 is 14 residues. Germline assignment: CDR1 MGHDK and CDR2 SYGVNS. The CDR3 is CASSDAGGNQPQHF.

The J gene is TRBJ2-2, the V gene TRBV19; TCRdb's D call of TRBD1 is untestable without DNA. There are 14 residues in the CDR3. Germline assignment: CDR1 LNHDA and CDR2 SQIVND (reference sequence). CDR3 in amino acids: CASSASGSVGELFF. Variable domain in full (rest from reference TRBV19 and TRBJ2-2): DGGITQSPKYLFRKEGQNVTLSCEQNLNHDAMYWYRQDPGQGLRLIYYSQIVNDFQKGDIAEGYSVSREKKESFPLTVTSAQKNPTAFYLCASSASGSVGELFFGEGSRLTVL.

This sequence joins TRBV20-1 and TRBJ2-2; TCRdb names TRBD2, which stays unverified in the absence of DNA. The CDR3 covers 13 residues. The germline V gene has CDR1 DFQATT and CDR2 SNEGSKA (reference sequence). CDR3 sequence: CSARPHSAGELFF.

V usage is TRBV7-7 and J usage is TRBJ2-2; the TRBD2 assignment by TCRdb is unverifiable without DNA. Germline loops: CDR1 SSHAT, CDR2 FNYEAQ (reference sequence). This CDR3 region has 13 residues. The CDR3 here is CASSERDTGELFF.

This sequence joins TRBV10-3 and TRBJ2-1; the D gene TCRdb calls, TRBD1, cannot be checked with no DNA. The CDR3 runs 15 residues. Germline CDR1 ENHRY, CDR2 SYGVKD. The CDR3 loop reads CAISVGGSSYNEQFF.

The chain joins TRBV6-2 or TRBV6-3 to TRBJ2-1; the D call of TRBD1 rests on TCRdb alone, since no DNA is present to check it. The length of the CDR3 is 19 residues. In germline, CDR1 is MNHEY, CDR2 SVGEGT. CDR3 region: CASSYDVIGGFDGWNEQFF.

The CDR3 sequence is CATSDVTGTGLNEQYF. The V gene is TRBV24-1, the J gene TRBJ2-7; the D call from TCRdb, TRBD1, cannot be confirmed without DNA. This CDR3 has 16 amino acids. Per the germline V gene, CDR1 is KGHDR and CDR2 is SFDVKD.

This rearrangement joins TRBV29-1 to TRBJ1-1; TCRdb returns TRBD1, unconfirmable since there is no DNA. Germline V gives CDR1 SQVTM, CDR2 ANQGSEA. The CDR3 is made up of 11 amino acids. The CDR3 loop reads CSVPRGIGAFF. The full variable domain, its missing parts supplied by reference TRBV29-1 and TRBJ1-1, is SAVISQKPSRDICQRGTSLTIQCQVDSQVTMMFWYRQQPGQSLTLIATANQGSEATYESGFVIDKFPISRPNLTFSTLTVSNMSPEDSSIYLCSVPRGIGAFFGQGTRLTVV.

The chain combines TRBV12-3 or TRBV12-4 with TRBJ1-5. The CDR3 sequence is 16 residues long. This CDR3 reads CASSLHQAASNQPQHF.

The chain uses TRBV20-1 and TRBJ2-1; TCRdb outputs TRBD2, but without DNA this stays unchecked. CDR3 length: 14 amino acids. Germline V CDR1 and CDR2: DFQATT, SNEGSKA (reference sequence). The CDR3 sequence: CSAYVAGRDDEQFF.

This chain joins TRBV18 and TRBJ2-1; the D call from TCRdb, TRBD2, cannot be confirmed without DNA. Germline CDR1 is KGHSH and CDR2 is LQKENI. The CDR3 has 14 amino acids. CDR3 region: CASSPIEGNNEQFF.

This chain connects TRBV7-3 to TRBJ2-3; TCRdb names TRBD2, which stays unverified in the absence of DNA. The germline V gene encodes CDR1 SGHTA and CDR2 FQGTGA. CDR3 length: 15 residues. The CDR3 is CASSLVAGDPDTQYF.

The chain's CDR3 is CATHRGGLGVGNYGYTF. The V call is TRBV4-1, the J call TRBJ1-2; TCRdb designates TRBD1, a call that cannot be tested without DNA. Germline V lookup: CDR1 MGHRA, CDR2 YSYEKL. The length of the CDR3 is 17 residues.

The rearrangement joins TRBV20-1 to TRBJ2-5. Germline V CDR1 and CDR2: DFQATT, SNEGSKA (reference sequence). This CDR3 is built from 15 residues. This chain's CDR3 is CSAREDSSGLKTQYF.

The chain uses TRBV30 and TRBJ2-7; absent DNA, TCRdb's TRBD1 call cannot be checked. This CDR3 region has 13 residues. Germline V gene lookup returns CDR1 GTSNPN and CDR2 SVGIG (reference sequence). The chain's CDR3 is CAWSVGRTYEQYF.

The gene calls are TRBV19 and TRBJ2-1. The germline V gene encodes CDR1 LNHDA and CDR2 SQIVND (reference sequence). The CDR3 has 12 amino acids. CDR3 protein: CASSIFSNEQFF.

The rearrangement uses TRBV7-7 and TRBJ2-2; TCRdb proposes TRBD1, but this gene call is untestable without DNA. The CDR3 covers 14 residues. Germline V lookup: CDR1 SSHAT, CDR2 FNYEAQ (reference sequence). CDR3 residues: CASSPTGGGGELFF.

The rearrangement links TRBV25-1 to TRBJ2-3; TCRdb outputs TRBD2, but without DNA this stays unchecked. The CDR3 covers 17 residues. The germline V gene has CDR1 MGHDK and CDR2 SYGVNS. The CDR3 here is CASSDIGVAGGPRTQYF.

The CDR3 here is CASTKGAGIEQYF. The V call is TRBV12-3 or TRBV12-4, the J call TRBJ2-7; TCRdb outputs TRBD1, but without DNA this stays unchecked. The CDR3 totals 13 residues.

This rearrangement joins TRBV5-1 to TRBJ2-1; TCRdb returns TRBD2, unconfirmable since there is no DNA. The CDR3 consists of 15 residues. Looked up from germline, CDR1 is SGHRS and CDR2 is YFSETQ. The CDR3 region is CASRMGAGGYNEQFF.

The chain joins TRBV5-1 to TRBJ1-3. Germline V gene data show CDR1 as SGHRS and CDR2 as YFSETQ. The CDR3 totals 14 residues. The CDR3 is CASSLEGTGNTIYF.